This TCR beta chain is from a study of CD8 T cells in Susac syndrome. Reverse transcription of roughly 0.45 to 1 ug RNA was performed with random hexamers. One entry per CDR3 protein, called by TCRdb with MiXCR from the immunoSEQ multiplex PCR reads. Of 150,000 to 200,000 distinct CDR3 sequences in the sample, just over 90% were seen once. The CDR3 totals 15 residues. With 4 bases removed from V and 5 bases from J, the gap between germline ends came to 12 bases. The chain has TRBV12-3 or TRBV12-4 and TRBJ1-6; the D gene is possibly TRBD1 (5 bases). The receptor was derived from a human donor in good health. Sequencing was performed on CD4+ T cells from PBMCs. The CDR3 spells CASSSRDGNNSPLHF. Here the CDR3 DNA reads TGTGCCAGCAGTTCCCGGGACGGCAATAATTCACCCCTCCACTTT.